This T cell receptor beta chain came from a study of shared clonotypes between healthy human individuals. TCRdb keeps only in-frame clones here, not all; method: immunoSEQ multiplex PCR. This repertoire shows more than 2 million clones, roughly 95% found once; its top ten account for 1.5% to 2%. It was CD45RO-negative cells, positively selected for CCR7, that made up naive CD8 cells, with terminally differentiated effector memory CD45RA+ cells excluded. Donors were Caucasian adults residing in Nashville, Tennessee, USA. Material: naive CD8+ T cells from PBMCs. The TCR comes from a man in his late teens or twenties in good health. Some clones in this sample may be carry-over from other donors' samples.

The CDR3 loop reads CASSWGRGGYTF. CDR3 nucleotides: TGTGCCAGCAGTTGGGGGAGAGGAGGCTACACCTTC. This chain uses TRBV28 with TRBJ1-2; D may be TRBD1 (5 bases). The CDR3 length is 12 residues. The germline V gene encodes CDR1 MDHEN and CDR2 SYDVKM. V lost 4 bases and J 8 bases, leaving 11 bases between the germline ends.